These T cell receptor beta chains were read from a single sample in a study of blood T cell repertoires in COVID-19. Assay: immunoSEQ multiplex PCR; the TCRdb copy retains only in-frame clones and omits some. The table has over 45,000 clones, roughly 77% seen once; the top ten hold less than 20%. Material: peripheral blood. These receptors were collected from a human donor with active or convalescent COVID-19. The donor label of this sample is uncertain. Both conserved end residues are part of each CDR3. D genes are given only for firm matches. The size field is filled for only some rows; it gives once, few, many or a size class.

CDR3 | DNA | D | size | J | V
CSASEGGAAIWTEAFF | TGCAGTGCTAGTGAAGGGGGCGCCGCGATTTGGACTGAAGCTTTCTTT | TRBD1 | - | TRBJ1-1 | TRBV20-1
CASSRTGNTEAFF | TGTGCCAGCAGTCGGACAGGGAACACTGAAGCTTTCTTT | TRBD1 | few | TRBJ1-1 | TRBV12-3/TRBV12-4
CAIHRGPSPLHF | TGTGCCATTCACAGGGGGCCTTCACCCCTCCACTTT | TRBD1 | - | TRBJ1-6 | TRBV6-4
CASSLSTGVNTEAFF | TGTGCCAGCTCACTTTCGACAGGGGTGAACACTGAAGCTTTCTTT | TRBD1 | - | TRBJ1-1 | TRBV18
CASSPTTSGAYNEQFF | TGCGCCAGCAGCCCCACCACCAGCGGGGCCTACAATGAGCAGTTCTTC | TRBD2 | few | TRBJ2-1 | TRBV5-1
CATSDPGQGEANEQFF | TGTGCCACCAGTGACCCGGGACAGGGAGAGGCCAATGAGCAGTTCTTC | TRBD1 | - | TRBJ2-1 | TRBV24-1
CASSLRDMGQGVGEQFF | TGTGCCAGCAGCTTAAGGGATATGGGACAGGGGGTCGGTGAGCAGTTCTTC | TRBD1 | - | TRBJ2-1 | TRBV7-8
CASSGTPRGQPQHF | TGTGCCAGCTCTGGGACTCCACGGGGACAGCCCCAGCATTTT | - | - | TRBJ1-5 | TRBV28
CASSVSGFDTDTQYF | TGTGCCAGCAGCGTATCAGGGTTTGACACAGATACGCAGTATTTT | - | - | TRBJ2-3 | TRBV7-3
CSVFQGGNTEAFF | TGCAGCGTTTTTCAGGGGGGGAACACTGAAGCTTTCTTT | TRBD1 | - | TRBJ1-1 | TRBV29-1
CASSNRLAAQETQYF | TGTGCCAGCAGTAATAGACTAGCGGCCCAAGAGACCCAGTACTTC | TRBD2 | - | TRBJ2-5 | TRBV6-5
CSVEVVAGGYEKLFF | TGCAGCGTTGAGGTAGTGGCAGGGGGTTATGAAAAACTGTTTTTT | TRBD1 | - | TRBJ1-4 | TRBV29-1
CASSFAGGYEQYF | TGTGCCAGCAGCTTCGCAGGGGGCTACGAGCAGTACTTC | TRBD1 | - | TRBJ2-7 | TRBV5-5
CASSPRGVSEQYF | TGTGCCAGCAGCCCGCGGGGGGTTTCCGAGCAGTACTTC | TRBD2 | medium-sized | TRBJ2-7 | TRBV3-1/TRBV3-2
CASSLGVEGREQYF | TGTGCCAGCAGCTTAGGGGTGGAGGGACGGGAGCAGTACTTC | - | - | TRBJ2-7 | TRBV7-9